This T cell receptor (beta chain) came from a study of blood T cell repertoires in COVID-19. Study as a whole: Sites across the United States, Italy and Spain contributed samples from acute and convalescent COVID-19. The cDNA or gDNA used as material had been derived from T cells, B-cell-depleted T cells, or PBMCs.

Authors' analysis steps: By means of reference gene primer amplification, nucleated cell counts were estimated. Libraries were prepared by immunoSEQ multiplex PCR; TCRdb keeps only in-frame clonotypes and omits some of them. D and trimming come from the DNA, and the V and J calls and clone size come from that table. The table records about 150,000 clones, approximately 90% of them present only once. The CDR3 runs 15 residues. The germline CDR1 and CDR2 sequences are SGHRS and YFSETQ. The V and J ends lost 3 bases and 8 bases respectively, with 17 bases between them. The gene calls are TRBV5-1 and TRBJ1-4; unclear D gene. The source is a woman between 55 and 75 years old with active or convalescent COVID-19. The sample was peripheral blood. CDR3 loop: CASSSRGGSSEKLFF. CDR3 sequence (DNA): TGCGCCAGCAGCTCACGGGGAGGGTCCTCGGAAAAACTGTTTTTT.